The rows below give T cell receptor beta chains drawn from one sample of a study of blood T cell repertoires in COVID-19. Produced via immunoSEQ multiplex PCR; TCRdb's table is partial and in-frame only. The table includes 150,000 to 200,000 clones, around 81% detected once. The sequencing input was peripheral blood. The receptors were sampled from a man aged 60 to 69 with active or convalescent COVID-19. Both conserved end residues are part of each CDR3. Fields, in order: D gene, clone size, J gene, V gene, CDR3 DNA, CDR3 protein. A D gene is named only where the DNA matches it firmly. Size is stated for part of the rows, as once, few or many counts, or as a class when the clone is expanded.

TRBD2	few	TRBJ2-5	TRBV3-1/TRBV3-2	TGTGCCAGCCGTCCTAGCGGGGGGGAGACCCAGTACTTC	CASRPSGGETQYF
NA	once	TRBJ1-2	TRBV18	TGTGCCAGCTCACCACCGAGCTCGCCAGGTGGCTACACCTTC	CASSPPSSPGGYTF
TRBD2	NA	TRBJ2-1	TRBV29-1	TGCAGCGTTGAAGGCGGCGGGACTAGCGGGGTAAATGAGCAGTTCTTC	CSVEGGGTSGVNEQFF
NA	NA	TRBJ2-5	TRBV4-1	TGCGCCAGCAGCCAAGAGTCGGTGGGTGCCGGGTACCAAGAGACCCAGTACTTC	CASSQESVGAGYQETQYF
TRBD2	NA	TRBJ2-1	TRBV11-3	TGTGCCAGCAGCTTCGAGGGAGGGCTCTCCTACAATGAGCAGTTCTTC	CASSFEGGLSYNEQFF
TRBD1	NA	TRBJ1-2	TRBV28	TGTGCCAGCAGTTCTCCCGAGGACAGGGCGGGTTATGGCTACACCTTC	CASSSPEDRAGYGYTF
TRBD2	NA	TRBJ2-7	TRBV5-1	TGCGCCAGCAGCCAAGTGGCTAGCGGGATCTACGAGCAGTACTTC	CASSQVASGIYEQYF
TRBD1	once	TRBJ1-1	TRBV3-1/TRBV3-2	TGTGCCAGCAGCACGATGGACAGGGCCGCTTTCTTT	CASSTMDRAAFF
NA	NA	TRBJ2-1	TRBV2	TGTGCCAGCAGTCAGACCCTACACCAGGGGGGCAATGAGCAGTTCTTC	CASSQTLHQGGNEQFF
TRBD2	NA	TRBJ2-7	TRBV25-1	TGTGCCAGCAGGGTGGGGGGGTCCTACGAGCAGTACTTC	CASRVGGSYEQYF
NA	once	TRBJ1-4	TRBV4-2	TGTGCCAGCAGCCAAGATCAGGGCTTCGAGATAGAAAAACTGTTTTTT	CASSQDQGFEIEKLFF
TRBD1	NA	TRBJ2-7	TRBV6-1	TGTGCCAGCAGTGAAAGTGGGACAGGGGATGACGAGCAGTACTTC	CASSESGTGDDEQYF
NA	NA	TRBJ2-5	TRBV5-1	TGCGCCAGCAGCCGTATTCTAGCGTCCGAAGAGACCCAGTACTTC	CASSRILASEETQYF
TRBD1	NA	TRBJ2-7	TRBV4-1	TGCGCCAGCAGCCAAAGGGACAGGGTAGACGAGCAGTACTTC	CASSQRDRVDEQYF
NA	NA	TRBJ2-7	TRBV6-5	TGTGCCAGCAGTCGGGGACTTACGACTCACGAGCAGTACTTC	CASSRGLTTHEQYF
NA	NA	TRBJ1-4	TRBV19	TGTGCCAGTAGTACCGGCGGGGGACATTTAAATGAAAAACTGTTTTTT	CASSTGGGHLNEKLFF
NA	NA	TRBJ1-6	TRBV7-9	TGTGCCAGCAGCTCGGAGTTGAGTTCACCCCTCCACTTT	CASSSELSSPLHF
TRBD2	NA	TRBJ2-3	TRBV5-4	TGTGCCAGCAGCTTACAGACTAGCGGGACTAGCACAGATACGCAGTATTTT	CASSLQTSGTSTDTQYF
NA	NA	TRBJ1-5	TRBV3-1/TRBV3-2	TGTGCCAGCAGCCAAGAGGGCGGGGGCGGCAATCAGCCCCAGCATTTT	CASSQEGGGGNQPQHF
TRBD1	NA	TRBJ1-5	TRBV7-9	TGTGCCAGCAGTAGACAGGGTAATCAGCCCCAGCATTTT	CASSRQGNQPQHF
NA	NA	TRBJ2-5	TRBV18	TGTGCCAGCTCACGGGACTCTTTTCTGACCCAGTACTTC	CASSRDSFLTQYF
TRBD1	NA	TRBJ2-3	TRBV5-1	TGCGCCAGCAGCTTGGGGGACAGGGGGTCAGATACGCAGTATTTT	CASSLGDRGSDTQYF
NA	NA	TRBJ2-7	TRBV5-8	TGTGCCAGCAGCGCGCCGGGACACTCTTCCTACGAGCAGTACTTC	CASSAPGHSSYEQYF
NA	NA	TRBJ1-1	TRBV5-1	TGCGCCAGCAGCCCCCAGACAACTAACACTGAAGCTTTCTTT	CASSPQTTNTEAFF
NA	NA	TRBJ1-1	TRBV6-6	TGTGCCAGCAGCTCTCTTATGAACACTGAAGCTTTCTTT	CASSSLMNTEAFF
NA	NA	TRBJ1-2	TRBV6-1	TGTGCCAGCAGTGCAGAACAGATCTATCACTCTAACTATGGCTACACCTTC	CASSAEQIYHSNYGYTF
NA	NA	TRBJ1-2	TRBV9	TGTGCCAGCAGCGTAGATGGGCAGGCCTTCTATGGCTACACCTTC	CASSVDGQAFYGYTF
NA	few	TRBJ1-2	TRBV5-4	TGTGCCAGCAGCTTGGCCGGCAGGGGTGGCTACACCTTC	CASSLAGRGGYTF
TRBD2	NA	TRBJ2-3	TRBV7-2	TGTGCCAGCAGCTTAGGCGCTAGCGGGAGTGTGAGGGATACGCAGTATTTT	CASSLGASGSVRDTQYF
NA	NA	TRBJ2-1	TRBV7-9	TGTGCCAGCAGCTTAAGCTCCCCCCGTGGGCAGTTCTTC	CASSLSSPRGQFF
TRBD1	NA	TRBJ2-1	TRBV28	TGTGCCAGCAGTGCCGGGACAGGGGGTTACAATGAGCAGTTCTTC	CASSAGTGGYNEQFF
NA	NA	TRBJ1-2	TRBV5-1	TGCGCCAGCAGCCTAGACGGGTATGGCTACACCTTC	CASSLDGYGYTF
NA	NA	TRBJ1-1	TRBV29-1	TGCAGCGTTGACACAGGGATCACTGAAGCTTTCTTT	CSVDTGITEAFF
NA	NA	TRBJ1-1	TRBV29-1	TGCAGCGCCCAAACGAGCGTCGGAGCTTTCTTT	CSAQTSVGAFF
NA	NA	TRBJ1-5	TRBV19	TGTGCCAGTAGTATAGTCGGAGGCCAGCCCCAGCATTTT	CASSIVGGQPQHF
TRBD2	NA	TRBJ2-5	TRBV11-3	TGTGCCGGTGCTAGCGGGAGGTGTTGGGAGACCCAGTACTTC	CAGASGRCWETQYF
TRBD2	NA	TRBJ2-1	TRBV7-2	TGTGCCAGCAGCTTACAGGCGGGAGGCCGCTCCTACAATGAGCAGTTCTTC	CASSLQAGGRSYNEQFF
TRBD2	NA	TRBJ2-1	TRBV4-2	TGTGCCAGCAGCCAAGATGGGGGGGGGATAAGTGAGCAGTTCTTC	CASSQDGGGISEQFF
TRBD1	NA	TRBJ2-5	TRBV6-5	TGTGCCAGCAGGAGAAGGGGGCAGGAGACCCAGTACTTC	CASRRRGQETQYF
NA	NA	TRBJ1-2	TRBV7-2	TGTGCCAGCAGCTTAGACAGTAACTATGGCTACACCTTC	CASSLDSNYGYTF
TRBD2	NA	TRBJ2-5	TRBV2	TGTGCCAGCAGTACCGGGACTATGGAGACCCAGTACTTC	CASSTGTMETQYF
NA	NA	TRBJ1-4	TRBV7-9	TGTGCCAGCAGCTTACCTACAGGGATATATGAAAAACTGTTTTTT	CASSLPTGIYEKLFF
NA	NA	TRBJ1-2	TRBV6-5	TGTGCCAGCAGAACTGGGACTTCTGTTGGCTACACCTTC	CASRTGTSVGYTF
TRBD1	NA	TRBJ1-2	TRBV18	TGTGCCAGCTCGGCAGGGACAGGGGTAGGCTATGGCTACACCTTC	CASSAGTGVGYGYTF
TRBD2	NA	TRBJ2-1	TRBV5-1	TGCGCCAGCAGCTTGGGGCCGGCGGGAGCTAGCAACAATGAGCAGTTCTTC	CASSLGPAGASNNEQFF
TRBD1	NA	TRBJ2-7	TRBV19	TGTGCCAGTAGTCCCCGACAGGGATCCTACGAGCAGTACTTC	CASSPRQGSYEQYF